The 15 T cell receptor beta chains presented below share a single source sample, sequenced in a study of patients and donors after allogeneic stem cell transplantation. TCRdb reprocessed the RT-PCR reads via MiXCR and lists one record per CDR3 protein. This table holds tens of thousands of distinct CDR3 sequences, 25% to 40% found once. Sequencing was done on a sample of blood, either unsorted or a sorted T cell fraction (not recorded which). Every receptor here comes from a human donor who was either an allogeneic HSCT recipient or a stem cell or donor lymphocyte infusion donor (not recorded which). It is not recorded whose cells these are; they may come from a transplant donor.

This clonotype was detected only once. The chain recombines TRBV20-1 with TRBJ2-3, with D uncertain. V was trimmed by 3 bases and J by 1 base, leaving 11 bases between them. The CDR3 has 14 amino acids. Germline lookup yields CDR1 DFQATT and CDR2 SNEGSKA (reference sequence). CDR3 nucleotides: TGCAGTGCTAGTGAGCGTTGGCGCACAGATACGCAGTATTTT. Amino acid sequence: CSASERWRTDTQYF.

This clonotype is termed medium-sized (0.01 to 0.1%). The CDR3 nucleotides are TGCGCCAGCAGCCAAGACAGAAACTATGGCTACACCTTC. Translated, it gives CASSQDRNYGYTF. The chain carries TRBV4-3 and TRBJ1-2; D gene unclear. Germline V gives CDR1 LGHNA, CDR2 YSLEER. The CDR3 has 13 amino acids. V was pared by 0 bases and J by 2 bases, with 4 bases between.

The CDR3 sequence is CATGTYFNNEQFF. The CDR3 DNA reads TGTGCCACCGGGACTTACTTCAACAATGAGCAGTTCTTC. The chain combines TRBV28 with TRBJ2-1; possible D gene TRBD2, 6 bases. CDR3 size: 13 residues. The germline V and J ends were trimmed by 10 bases and 5 bases, with 15 bases remaining between them. The germline CDR1 and CDR2 sequences are MDHEN and SYDVKM.

This clonotype was seen a few times. The rearrangement joins TRBV10-3 to TRBJ1-6; 8 bases are shared with TRBD1. V lost 3 bases and J lost 6; bases outside the gene matches: 13. Germline CDR1 ENHRY, CDR2 SYGVKD. This CDR3 has 18 residues. The CDR3 nucleotides are TGTGCCATCAGTGATTACAAAAGACCGGGACAGGCTAATTCACCCCTCCACTTT. As protein: CAISDYKRPGQANSPLHF.

The sample holds a few counts of this clonotype. The V and J genes are TRBV12-3 or TRBV12-4 and TRBJ1-4; 7 bases fit TRBD1. The CDR3 length is 13 residues. Trimming removed 8 bases from V and 4 bases from J; junction bases left unmatched: 4. The CDR3 DNA reads TGTGCCAGCCTGGGACAGTTTAATGAAAAACTGTTTTTT. It translates to CASLGQFNEKLFF.

This clonotype was observed at least ten times. The chain links TRBV6-5 to TRBJ1-1, with unresolved D. This CDR3 comprises 11 residues. Trimming pared 6 bases from V and 3 bases from J, leaving 5 bases between. Germline-derived CDR1 and CDR2 are MNHEY and SVGAGI. The CDR3 is CASREYTEAFF. CDR3 sequence (DNA): TGTGCCAGCAGGGAATACACTGAAGCTTTCTTT.

This clonotype came up a few times. The CDR3 region has the DNA TGTGCCAGCAGCCCTCGGGCAGGGGGCTCCTATAATTCACCCCTCCACTTT. This codes for CASSPRAGGSYNSPLHF. V is TRBV7-8 and J is TRBJ1-6, with 7 nucleotides matching TRBD1. The V and J ends lost 5 bases and 0 bases, in that order; junction bases with no gene match: 7. Looked up from germline, CDR1 is SGHVS and CDR2 is FQNEAQ. This CDR3 is 17 amino acids long.

This clonotype occurred many times. The gene calls are TRBV3-1 and TRBJ1-3, with a possible D match to TRBD1 (5 bases). Trimming stripped 1 base from V and 0 bases from J, with 10 bases between. This CDR3 is 16 amino acids long. Germline V gives CDR1 LGHDT, CDR2 YNNKEL (reference sequence). In DNA form, the CDR3 reads TGTGCCAGCAGCCAAGGGGGACTCCTCTCTGGAAACACCATATATTTT. Its translation: CASSQGGLLSGNTIYF.

This clonotype turned up a few times. This chain links TRBV27 with TRBJ1-1; D not certain. The CDR3 spans 14 residues. V lost 3 bases, J lost 0 bases, and 8 bases lay in between. The germline V gene encodes CDR1 MNHEY and CDR2 SMNVEV (reference sequence). CDR3 sequence (DNA): TGTGCCAGCAGTTTCGTCCCCATGAACACTGAAGCTTTCTTT. Protein sequence: CASSFVPMNTEAFF.

This clonotype was seen at least ten times. The chain employs TRBV7-2 and TRBJ1-1; D is unresolved. Trimming pared 5 bases from V and 6 bases from J, leaving 13 bases between. The CDR3 consists of 13 residues. Germline CDR1 SGHTA, CDR2 FQGNSA. CDR3 sequence: CASSPYFFPEAFF. The CDR3 DNA follows: TGTGCCAGCAGCCCCTATTTTTTCCCTGAAGCTTTCTTT.

The chain carries TRBV3-1 and TRBJ2-5; TRBD2 matches 12 bases. Germline V lookup: CDR1 LGHDT, CDR2 YNNKEL (reference sequence). After removal of 4 bases from V and 5 bases from J, the junction contained 2 bases not matched to a gene. This CDR3 is built from 14 residues. The DNA for the CDR3 is TGTGCCAGCAGCCGACTAGCGGGAGTGGAGACCCAGTACTTC. Translating it yields CASSRLAGVETQYF.

This clonotype was observed a handful of times. J is TRBJ2-3 and V is TRBV5-6; possibly TRBD1 or TRBD2 for D (5 bases each). Trimming cost V 4 bases and J 0 bases, with 15 bases left between them. The CDR3 is made up of 16 amino acids. CDR1 is SGHDT, CDR2 YYEEEE, per germline. The CDR3 coding sequence is TGTGCCAGCAGCCTTTTGGGGGATCGAAGCACAGATACGCAGTATTTT. This encodes CASSLLGDRSTDTQYF.

The V gene is TRBV10-3, the J gene TRBJ2-4; D is perhaps TRBD1 (6 bases). The V gene's germline CDR1 is ENHRY and CDR2 SYGVKD. The ends were cut back, 10 bases at V and 9 bases at J, with 19 bases in the middle. CDR3 length: 13 amino acids. The CDR3 nucleotides read TGTGCCACCGGGACACCACCTGTTAGCATTCAGTACTTC. Translating gives CATGTPPVSIQYF.

The rearrangement joins TRBV20-1 to TRBJ1-5; 8 nucleotides line up with TRBD1. J was trimmed by 3 bases and V by 7 bases; bases with no gene match: 2. CDR1 and CDR2 (germline): DFQATT, SNEGSKA (reference sequence). The CDR3 loop spans 12 amino acids. The CDR3 protein is CSGTGTNQPQHF. The CDR3 region has the DNA TGCAGTGGGACAGGGACCAATCAGCCCCAGCATTTT.

This clonotype has just a few counts. The chain carries TRBV3-1 and TRBJ1-5, with a tentative D call TRBD1 (6 bases). CDR3 size: 15 residues. Trimming left V 1 base short and J 7 bases short, with 14 bases between. The germline gives CDR1 LGHDT, CDR2 YNNKEL (reference sequence). The CDR3 region has the DNA TGTGCCAGCAGCCAAGGCTCTGGGGGCGGGCAGCCCCAGCATTTT. This sequence encodes CASSQGSGGGQPQHF.